Listed here are 10 T cell receptor beta chains from one sample, sequenced in a study of T-cell memory formation after mild COVID-19. In TCRdb, the 5' RACE reads were re-called with MiXCR into one record per CDR3 protein. The table includes around 450,000 distinct CDR3 sequences, roughly 20% detected once. The sequencing input was PBMCs or a T cell subset sorted from them (not recorded which). The origin of the receptors is an adult woman who had mild COVID-19 (a few samples of this study predate the infection). Cell type and time point are not known.

This clonotype was observed a single time. The chain recombines TRBV12-3 or TRBV12-4 with TRBJ1-1; no definite D call. Trimming shortened V by 7 bases and J by 2 bases, and 11 bases separated the two germline ends. The CDR3 runs to 13 residues. CDR3 bases: TGTGCCAGCACCTTGGGCCTTAACACTGAAGCTTTCTTT. As protein: CASTLGLNTEAFF.

The gene calls are TRBV16 and TRBJ2-1; TRBD1 aligns across 8 bases. The ends lost 3 bases at V and 12 bases at J; junction bases unmatched: 4. This CDR3 region has 12 residues. Germline V gene data show CDR1 as KGHSY and CDR2 as FQNENV. CDR3 bases: TGTGCCAGCAGCCATTCTGACAGGGGGCAGTTCTTC. Amino acids: CASSHSDRGQFF.

This clonotype appeared a few times. The V call is TRBV12-3 or TRBV12-4, the J call TRBJ2-1, with D possibly matching TRBD2 (7 bases). The length of the CDR3 is 16 residues. V was shortened by 5 bases and J by 7 bases, with 21 bases between the two germline ends. Here the CDR3 DNA reads TGTGCCAGCAGTCTCCTCTTTGGGGGGGGCTTGAATGAGCAGTTCTTC. It yields the protein CASSLLFGGGLNEQFF.

The V and J genes are TRBV18 and TRBJ2-1; D unclear. The CDR3 runs to 16 residues. Germline CDR1 is KGHSH and CDR2 is LQKENI. V lost 0 bases and J lost 8, with 17 bases in between. The CDR3 region has the DNA TGTGCCAGCTCACCACCCTCCGGCGGCTCCGTCGATGAGCAGTTCTTC. Translation gives CASSPPSGGSVDEQFF.

V is TRBV21-1 and J is TRBJ2-3; TRBD2, as called in the table, went unchecked against the DNA. TRBV21-1 counts as a pseudogene. CDR3 length equals 14 residues. The CDR3 loop is CASSNGLRVDTQYF. In DNA form, the CDR3 reads TGTGCCAGCAGCAATGGACTCCGAGTGGATACGCAGTATTTT.

This clonotype appeared many times. The chain carries TRBV4-1 and TRBJ1-6; D perhaps matches TRBD1 (6 bases). Germline V gene data show CDR1 as MGHRA and CDR2 as YSYEKL. The CDR3 length is 18 residues. The V end lost 2 bases, the J end lost 6 bases, and 20 bases lay between the germline ends. DNA for the CDR3: TGCGCCAGCAGCCAATACACCGGACTACAGGGTGTTAATTCACCCCTCCACTTT. Residues: CASSQYTGLQGVNSPLHF.

This clonotype was recorded once. The J gene is TRBJ2-6, the V gene TRBV6-5; tentatively, D is TRBD1 (6 bases). The germline gives CDR1 MNHEY, CDR2 SVGAGI. Trimming shortened V by 7 bases and J by 0 bases, and 19 bases separated the two germline ends. The CDR3 length is 18 residues. The CDR3 DNA reads as TGTGCCAGCACCCGGGGCACAGGGCATCACTCTGGGGCCAACGTCCTGACTTTC. Its translation: CASTRGTGHHSGANVLTF.

This clonotype came up a few times. This CDR3 is CAWSAPSYEQYF. The CDR3 region has the DNA TGTGCCTGGAGTGCTCCCTCCTACGAGCAGTACTTC. This rearrangement joins TRBV30 to TRBJ2-7; D is uncertain. Germline V lookup: CDR1 GTSNPN, CDR2 SVGIG (reference sequence). Trimming took off 1 base at V and 0 bases at J, with 4 bases between the two ends. The CDR3 loop spans 12 amino acids.

This chain connects TRBV12-3 or TRBV12-4 to TRBJ2-1, with D perhaps assigned TRBD1 or TRBD2 (5 bases each). The CDR3 extends over 15 amino acids. Trimming took off 2 bases at V and 7 bases at J, with 15 bases between the two ends. The CDR3 DNA is TGTGCCAGCAGTTTAAGAGGGGATAGGTATAATGAGCAGTTCTTC. Encoded protein: CASSLRGDRYNEQFF.

This clonotype was observed at least ten times. This chain links TRBV7-9 with TRBJ2-3; 8 nucleotides agree with TRBD2. The CDR3 contains 15 residues. Germline lookup yields CDR1 SEHNR and CDR2 FQNEAQ (reference sequence). Losses at the gene ends were 5 bases for V and 2 bases for J; bases not matched to a gene: 6. The CDR3 is CASSRGLADTDTQYF. For the CDR3, the DNA is TGTGCCAGCAGCCGCGGACTAGCTGACACAGATACGCAGTATTTT.